The next 32 T cell receptor beta chains were all read from a single sample in a study of HIV-infected children after antiretroviral therapy interruption. The TCR library was built from RNA with a 3' RACE protocol and unique molecular identifiers. TCRdb re-derived calls from the 3' RACE reads in MiXCR, one entry per CDR3 protein. The repertoire includes about 89,000 distinct CDR3 sequences, roughly 6.4% of them detected once, and approximately 1.2% sits in the top ten. Treatment meaning: PENTA 11 planned treatment interruption arm or continuous ART arm. The sample here was CD45RA+ CD4+ T cells from PBMCs, pooled from several time points, taken from a donor given antiretroviral therapy, either interrupted or continuous. Sample subset: naive CD4+ CD45RA+ CD45RO- T cells. These receptors originate from a pool of human donors with HIV.

The chain carries TRBV10-3 and TRBJ2-3; D ambiguous. CDR3 size: 14 residues. From germline, CDR1 is ENHRY and CDR2 SYGVKD. V was cut by 5 bases and J by 4 bases, with 13 bases left in between. CDR3 loop: CAISPHADSDTQYF. Written as DNA, the CDR3 is TGTGCCATCAGTCCTCACGCCGACTCAGATACGCAGTATTTT.

This clonotype appeared many times. The chain has TRBV6-4 and TRBJ2-7, with D perhaps given as TRBD1 or TRBD2 (5 bases each). The germline CDR1 and CDR2 sequences are MRHNA and SNTAGT. This CDR3 spans 13 amino acids. Trimming took off 8 bases at V and 0 bases at J, with 11 bases between the two ends. DNA of the CDR3: TGTGCCAGCTGTCGGGGCAGCTCCTACGAGCAGTACTTC. This gives the protein CASCRGSSYEQYF.

This clonotype has a count of ten or more. V and J are TRBV12-3 or TRBV12-4 and TRBJ1-4; no clear D. There are 11 residues in the CDR3. The V end was cut by 5 bases, the J end by 5 bases, with 3 bases between. CDR3 nucleotides: TGTGCCAGCAGTCCCAATGAAAAACTGTTTTTT. Its protein product is CASSPNEKLFF.

This clonotype was found many times. V and J are TRBV11-2 and TRBJ1-3; the D is unclear. The CDR3 spans 12 residues. Between the trimmed V and J ends, which lost 6 bases and 8 bases, there was a span of 11 bases. Germline-derived CDR1 and CDR2 are SGHAT and FQNNGV. As DNA, the CDR3 is TGTGCCAGCAGTTCTAGTACCTACACCATATATTTT. This sequence encodes CASSSSTYTIYF.

This clonotype was seen many times. The chain has TRBV7-2 and TRBJ1-1, with 9 nucleotides matching TRBD1. The CDR3 sequence is 15 residues long. The J segment lost 5 bases and the V segment lost 1 base, leaving 5 bases of the junction unmatched. Germline loops: CDR1 SGHTA, CDR2 FQGNSA. CDR3 sequence reads: CASSLVGTGRTEAFF. CDR3 nucleotide sequence: TGTGCCAGCAGCTTAGTCGGGACAGGGAGGACTGAAGCTTTCTTT.

This clonotype was seen repeatedly, ten times or more. The chain links TRBV20-1 to TRBJ2-3; D might be TRBD1 (5 bases). The germline V gene has CDR1 DFQATT and CDR2 SNEGSKA (reference sequence). V shed 0 bases and J shed 1 base, with 8 bases lying between them. The CDR3 consists of 14 residues. This chain's CDR3 is CSAREGPGTDTQYF. The CDR3 region has the DNA TGCAGTGCTAGAGAGGGGCCTGGCACAGATACGCAGTATTTT.

V usage is TRBV12-3 or TRBV12-4 and J usage is TRBJ1-6; D is uncertain. This CDR3 is 15 amino acids long. V was trimmed by 3 bases and J by 5 bases, leaving 11 bases between them. CDR3 DNA sequence: TGTGCCAGCAGTTTGGACGGGCGGGATAATTCACCCCTCCACTTT. Protein: CASSLDGRDNSPLHF.

This clonotype was detected many times. The V and J genes are TRBV9 and TRBJ2-1; D is unresolved. The CDR3 is 14 residues long. Germline CDR1 reads SGDLS; CDR2 reads YYNGEE. V was shortened by 0 bases and J by 4 bases, with 8 bases between the two germline ends. The CDR3, as DNA: TGTGCCAGCAGCGTAGGAGAACGGTACAATGAGCAGTTCTTC. Protein product: CASSVGERYNEQFF.

This clonotype came up many times. A read error may account for a junction end that differs from germline. The rearrangement links TRBV12-3 or TRBV12-4 to TRBJ2-5, with a possible D match to TRBD2 (6 bases). The CDR3 loop spans 14 amino acids. The DNA of the CDR3 is TGTGCAAGCAGCTTGGGGGGAAACCAAGACACCCAGTACTTT. Translation gives CASSLGGNQDTQYF.

This clonotype was counted ten times or more. The rearrangement uses TRBV7-9 and TRBJ1-6, with D unclear. This CDR3 has 15 amino acids. The V gene lost 4 bases and the J gene lost 10 bases, with 17 bases spanning the gap. Germline CDR1 SEHNR, CDR2 FQNEAQ (reference sequence). The CDR3, as DNA: TGTGCCAGCAGCTCCGGGTCCGGAAGGGAATCACCCCTCCACTTT. It yields the protein CASSSGSGRESPLHF.

In its sample, this clonotype was seen many times. The rearrangement joins TRBV6-1 to TRBJ1-1; D remains ambiguous. Germline CDR1 and CDR2: MNHNS and SASEGT. The CDR3 has 13 residues. Trimming took off 8 bases at V and 7 bases at J, with 17 bases between the two ends. The CDR3 region is CASSRDFRDEAFF. DNA for the CDR3: TGTGCCAGCTCTCGGGATTTTCGGGATGAAGCTTTCTTT.

This clonotype turned up a few times. This sequence joins TRBV12-3 or TRBV12-4 and TRBJ1-5; a weak D match, TRBD1 (6 bases). The V and J ends lost 6 bases and 5 bases respectively, with 8 bases between them. The CDR3 has 12 residues. This CDR3 is CASRSGDQPQHF. In DNA form, the CDR3 reads TGTGCCAGCAGATCAGGGGATCAGCCCCAGCATTTT.

The chain employs TRBV7-2 and TRBJ2-7; 7 bases match TRBD2. Per the germline V gene, CDR1 is SGHTA and CDR2 is FQGNSA. V dropped 5 bases and J dropped 6; count of bases not matched to a gene: 13. CDR3 length equals 15 residues. The CDR3 DNA is TGTGCCAGCAGCCTTGGGGGGGATCTACTGGGCGAGCAGTACTTC. This encodes CASSLGGDLLGEQYF.

Many counts were recorded for this clonotype. This chain links TRBV2 with TRBJ1-2; tentative D call: TRBD1 (5 bases). There are 14 residues in the CDR3. Germline V gives CDR1 SNHLY, CDR2 FYNNEI. Trimming stripped 6 bases from V and 0 bases from J, with 11 bases between. The CDR3 region has the DNA TGTGCCAGCAGGGTTCAGGGAGCTAACTATGGCTACACCTTC. Its translation: CASRVQGANYGYTF.

The sample holds many counts of this clonotype. V gene TRBV3-1 combines with J gene TRBJ1-5; D possibly corresponds to TRBD1 (5 bases). V was pared by 2 bases and J by 8 bases, with 19 bases between. Looked up from germline, CDR1 is LGHDT and CDR2 is YNNKEL (reference sequence). This CDR3 region has 16 residues. CDR3 DNA sequence: TGTGCCAGCAGCCAATCAAAGGGGACCCCTGCTGAGCCCCAGCATTTT. Residues: CASSQSKGTPAEPQHF. Drawing the rest from reference TRBV3-1 and TRBJ1-5, the complete variable domain is DTAVSQTPKYLVTQMGNDKSIKCEQNLGHDTMYWYKQDSKKFLKIMFSYNNKELIINETVPNRFSPKSPDKAHLNLHINSLELGDSAVYFCASSQSKGTPAEPQHFGDGTRLSIL.

This clonotype was seen repeatedly, ten times or more. V usage is TRBV27 and J usage is TRBJ1-6; D possibly corresponds to TRBD1 (5 bases). Trimming cost V 5 bases and J 12 bases, with 11 bases left between them. Per germline, CDR1 MNHEY and CDR2 SMNVEV (reference sequence). The CDR3 covers 12 residues. CDR3 region: CASSEGVRPLHF. CDR3 sequence (DNA): TGTGCCAGCAGTGAAGGGGTTAGACCCCTCCACTTT.

This clonotype has a count of ten or more. The chain combines TRBV6-2 or TRBV6-3 with TRBJ2-7, with TRBD2 matching over 8 bases. The CDR3 sequence is 15 residues long. Trimming removed 5 bases from V and 7 bases from J; junction bases left unmatched: 13. Germline V CDR1 and CDR2: MNHEY, SVGEGT. The DNA of the CDR3 is TGTGCCAGCAGTAACCCGGGACTAGGCTCTTGGGAGCAGTACTTC. Translated: CASSNPGLGSWEQYF.

This clonotype was seen many times. The chain joins TRBV24-1 to TRBJ1-1; the D gene is possibly TRBD1 (5 bases). Germline lookup yields CDR1 KGHDR and CDR2 SFDVKD. The CDR3 spans 14 residues. V gave up 0 bases and J gave up 3 bases, with 7 bases separating them. The chain's CDR3 is CATSDLVRDTEAFF. CDR3 DNA: TGTGCCACCAGTGATTTGGTCAGGGACACTGAAGCTTTCTTT.

This clonotype was seen many times. The rearrangement links TRBV7-3 to TRBJ2-3; D is uncertain. The CDR3 has 15 amino acids. Germline V gives CDR1 SGHTA, CDR2 FQGTGA. V was shortened by 0 bases and J by 2 bases, with 9 bases between the two germline ends. CDR3 in DNA: TGTGCCAGCAGCTTAACTGGGGTTTACACAGATACGCAGTATTTT. Amino acids: CASSLTGVYTDTQYF.

This clonotype was seen ten or more times. The rearrangement joins TRBV5-1 to TRBJ2-5; 7 bases are a match to TRBD1. Losses at the gene ends were 3 bases for V and 2 bases for J; bases not matched to a gene: 4. The CDR3 spans 14 residues. From germline, CDR1 is SGHRS and CDR2 YFSETQ. CDR3 sequence (DNA): TGCGCCAGCAGCTCAAGGGGGCAACAAGAGACCCAGTACTTC. Its translation: CASSSRGQQETQYF.

This clonotype has just a few counts. The chain joins TRBV19 to TRBJ2-1; possibly TRBD1 or TRBD2 for D (5 bases each). This CDR3 comprises 14 residues. Germline CDR1 and CDR2: LNHDA and SQIVND (reference sequence). V was pared by 7 bases and J by 5 bases, with 15 bases between. CDR3 coding DNA: TGTGCCAGTAAAAAGGGGTGGGACCACAATGAGCAGTTCTTC. As protein: CASKKGWDHNEQFF.

J is TRBJ1-1 and V is TRBV2, with 7 bases identical to TRBD1. Germline loops: CDR1 SNHLY, CDR2 FYNNEI. The CDR3 sequence is 10 residues long. The V gene end was trimmed by 9 bases and the J gene end by 7 bases; junction bases not matched to a gene: 2. CDR3 coding DNA: TGTGCCAGAAGGGACAGTGAAGCTTTCTTT. Residues: CARRDSEAFF.

This clonotype has more than one count but fewer than ten. V is TRBV10-3 and J is TRBJ1-1; D is possibly TRBD1 (5 bases). Germline lookup yields CDR1 ENHRY and CDR2 SYGVKD. V shed 3 bases and J shed 3 bases, with 14 bases lying between them. The CDR3 runs to 15 residues. CDR3 amino acids: CAISDPSSGDTEAFF. In DNA form, the CDR3 reads TGTGCCATCAGTGATCCATCTTCGGGGGACACTGAAGCTTTCTTT.

This clonotype was seen ten or more times. CDR3 coding DNA: TGTGCCTGGAGTCCGCCGGGACAGAACTATGCTGAGCAGTTCTTC. Protein: CAWSPPGQNYAEQFF. This chain joins TRBV30 and TRBJ2-1; 7 bases line up with TRBD1. From germline, CDR1 is GTSNPN and CDR2 SVGIG (reference sequence). With V trimmed by 2 bases and J by 9 bases, 13 bases remained unmatched. The CDR3 consists of 15 residues.

In its sample, this clonotype was seen many times. The rearrangement joins TRBV11-3 to TRBJ2-1; D uncertain. Trimming stripped 5 bases from V and 5 bases from J, with 19 bases between. Looked up from germline, CDR1 is SGHNT and CDR2 is YENEEA. The CDR3 is made up of 16 amino acids. The CDR3 loop is CASSPESGTVHNEQFF. CDR3 DNA: TGTGCCAGCAGCCCGGAATCGGGCACGGTACACAATGAGCAGTTCTTC.

The table lists this clonotype with many counts. V usage is TRBV18 and J usage is TRBJ1-2, with 7 bases that match TRBD1. In germline, CDR1 is KGHSH, CDR2 LQKENI. The CDR3 extends over 15 amino acids. The V and J ends lost 3 bases and 8 bases, in that order; junction bases with no gene match: 12. This chain's CDR3 is CASSPAGTAERGYTF. The CDR3 region has the DNA TGTGCCAGCTCACCCGCCGGGACAGCTGAGAGAGGCTACACCTTC.

The sample holds a few counts of this clonotype. This chain connects TRBV9 to TRBJ2-7; no reliable D call. The CDR3 is 14 residues long. Germline CDR1 and CDR2: SGDLS and YYNGEE. The V gene lost 4 bases and the J gene lost 6 bases, with 17 bases spanning the gap. The CDR3 region is CASSPNSNSGEQYF. CDR3 nucleotide sequence: TGTGCCAGCAGCCCAAACTCCAACTCTGGCGAGCAGTACTTC.

This clonotype was observed at least ten times. This chain links TRBV3-1 with TRBJ2-7; D is unclear. Per the germline V gene, CDR1 is LGHDT and CDR2 is YNNKEL (reference sequence). This CDR3 has 14 residues. The V end was cut by 0 bases, the J end by 4 bases, with 10 bases between. The CDR3 DNA is TGTGCCAGCAGCCAAGATGGATTCGCGTACGAGCAGTACTTC. This sequence encodes CASSQDGFAYEQYF.

The sample holds a few counts of this clonotype. The chain has TRBV19 and TRBJ1-1; D call uncertain. CDR3 size: 17 residues. Germline V CDR1 and CDR2: LNHDA, SQIVND (reference sequence). V was clipped by 1 base and J by 2 bases, with 17 bases between them. The CDR3 bases are TGTGCCAGTAGTATAGCCCCGGGCCTGGTCCCTAACACTGAAGCTTTCTTT. It is translated as CASSIAPGLVPNTEAFF.

Many counts were recorded for this clonotype. The chain uses TRBV29-1 and TRBJ2-7; D is perhaps TRBD1 or TRBD2 (5 bases each). V dropped 5 bases and J dropped 0 bases, with 11 bases sitting between them. Germline V gives CDR1 SQVTM, CDR2 ANQGSEA. The CDR3 is 13 amino acids. The CDR3 region has the DNA TGCAGCGTTCGGGCAGGGAGCTCCTACGAGCAGTACTTC. It is translated as CSVRAGSSYEQYF.

The chain joins TRBV29-1 to TRBJ2-2, with 14 positions matching TRBD2. In germline, CDR1 is SQVTM, CDR2 ANQGSEA. The junction had 8 bases not matched to a gene; V was cut back by 3 bases and J by 5 bases. The CDR3 contains 17 residues. The DNA of the CDR3 is TGCAGCGTTGATGACGGACTAGCGGGAGGAAAAACCGGGGAGCTGTTTTTT. It encodes CSVDDGLAGGKTGELFF.

The sample holds many counts of this clonotype. The genes are TRBV5-1 and TRBJ1-3, with D unclear. From germline, CDR1 is SGHRS and CDR2 YFSETQ. This CDR3 has 15 amino acids. Trimming shortened V by 5 bases and J by 0 bases, and 12 bases separated the two germline ends. The CDR3 sequence is CASSRADDSGNTIYF. Written as DNA, the CDR3 is TGCGCCAGCAGTCGGGCGGATGACTCTGGAAACACCATATATTTT.